This T cell receptor (beta chain) was sequenced during a study of cytomegalovirus exposure and HLA in healthy donors. The donors gave bone marrow, and they were healthy. CDR1 is SGHAT and CDR2 is FQNNGV in the germline V gene. The CDR3 runs to 16 residues. With V trimmed by 4 bases and J by 3 bases, 8 bases remained unmatched. The PCR ran on 60 Vbeta and 13 Jbeta primers. Repertoires were generated with immunoSEQ multiplex PCR, while TCRdb's copy carries only in-frame clones and drops some. Among under 150,000 clones listed, 65% to 85% were seen once. A few counts support this clone. The origin of this receptor is a male donor in good health and CMV-seronegative. Specimen: PBMCs. The chain couples TRBV11-2 to TRBJ2-3, with 9 bases identical to TRBD1. The CDR3 DNA sequence: TGTGCCAGCAGCTACCTCCGGGACAGGGTTACAGATACGCAGTATTTT. This gives the protein CASSYLRDRVTDTQYF.